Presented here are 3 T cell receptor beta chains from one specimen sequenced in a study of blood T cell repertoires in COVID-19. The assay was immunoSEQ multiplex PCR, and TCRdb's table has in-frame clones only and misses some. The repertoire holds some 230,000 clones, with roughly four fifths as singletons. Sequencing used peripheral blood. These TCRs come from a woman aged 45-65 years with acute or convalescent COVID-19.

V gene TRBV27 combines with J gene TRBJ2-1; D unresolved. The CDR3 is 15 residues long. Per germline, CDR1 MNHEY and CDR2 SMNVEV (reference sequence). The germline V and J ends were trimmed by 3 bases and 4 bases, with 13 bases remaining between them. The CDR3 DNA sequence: TGTGCCAGCAGTTTCCTAATTCGCGGTTACAATGAGCAGTTCTTC. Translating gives CASSFLIRGYNEQFF.

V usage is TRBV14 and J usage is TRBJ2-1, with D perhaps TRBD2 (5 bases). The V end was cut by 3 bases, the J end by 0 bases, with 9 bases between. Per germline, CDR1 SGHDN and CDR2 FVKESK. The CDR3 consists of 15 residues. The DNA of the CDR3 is TGTGCCAGCAGCCAGCGGGTTAGCTCCTACAATGAGCAGTTCTTC. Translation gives CASSQRVSSYNEQFF.

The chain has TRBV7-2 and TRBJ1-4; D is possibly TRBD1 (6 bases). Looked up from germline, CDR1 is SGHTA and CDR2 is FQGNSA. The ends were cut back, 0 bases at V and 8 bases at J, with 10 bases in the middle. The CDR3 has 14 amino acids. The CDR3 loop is CASSLATGREKLFF. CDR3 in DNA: TGTGCCAGCAGCTTAGCGACAGGAAGGGAAAAACTGTTTTTT. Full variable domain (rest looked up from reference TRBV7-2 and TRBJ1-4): GAGVSQSPSNKVTEKGKDVELRCDPISGHTALYWYRQSLGQGLEFLIYFQGNSAPDKSGLPSDRFSAERTGGSVSTLTIQRTQQEDSAVYLCASSLATGREKLFFGSGTQLSVL.